Below, 8 T cell receptor beta chains from the same sample are listed, as sequenced in a study of identical twins. A single record per CDR3 protein comes from TCRdb applying MiXCR to the 5' RACE reads. Among 140,000 to 150,000 distinct CDR3 sequences listed, around 3.5% were seen once. Sequenced: memory T cells sorted from blood. These receptor sequences come from a man aged 18 to 30 in good health.

This clonotype has ten or more counts. The V call is TRBV29-1, the J call TRBJ1-5; TRBD1 aligns across 7 bases. J gave up 3 bases and V 7 bases, and 6 bases lay outside the gene matches. The CDR3 sequence is 13 residues long. Germline V gene lookup returns CDR1 SQVTM and CDR2 ANQGSEA. CDR3 amino acids: CSAADRDNQPQHF. The CDR3, as DNA: TGCAGCGCCGCCGACAGGGACAATCAGCCCCAGCATTTT.

The chain employs TRBV5-1 and TRBJ2-1; 11 bases fit TRBD2. Germline CDR1 reads SGHRS; CDR2 reads YFSETQ. CDR3 length equals 16 residues. V gave up 4 bases and J gave up 0 bases; unmatched junction bases: 3. The chain's CDR3 is CASSKGLAGSYNEQFF. The CDR3 nucleotides read TGCGCCAGCAGCAAAGGACTAGCGGGCTCCTACAATGAGCAGTTCTTC. Combining the CDR3 with reference TRBV5-1 and TRBJ2-1 gives the whole variable domain KAGVTQTPRYLIKTRGQQVTLSCSPISGHRSVSWYQQTPGQGLQFLFEYFSETQRNKGNFPGRFSGRQFSNSRSEMNVSTLELGDSALYLCASSKGLAGSYNEQFFGPGTRLTVL.

The genes are TRBV29-1 and TRBJ1-5, with D uncertain. The CDR3 consists of 13 residues. CDR1 and CDR2 (germline): SQVTM, ANQGSEA. Trimming took off 6 bases at V and 6 bases at J, with 15 bases between the two ends. CDR3 region: CSVGQVLGQPQHF. The CDR3 region has the DNA TGCAGCGTCGGTCAGGTATTGGGTCAGCCCCAGCATTTT. The complete variable domain, with remaining parts taken from reference TRBV29-1 and TRBJ1-5, reads SAVISQKPSRDICQRGTSLTIQCQVDSQVTMMFWYRQQPGQSLTLIATANQGSEATYESGFVIDKFPISRPNLTFSTLTVSNMSPEDSSIYLCSVGQVLGQPQHFGDGTRLSIL.

The sample holds many counts of this clonotype. The gene calls are TRBV12-3 or TRBV12-4 and TRBJ1-5; tentative D call: TRBD1 (5 bases). V gave up 9 bases and J gave up 7 bases, with 22 bases separating them. The CDR3 runs to 15 residues. CDR3 bases: TGTGCCAGTCGTCCGGGCGGGGGAGGGAGGCAGCCCCAGCATTTT. As protein: CASRPGGGGRQPQHF.

This clonotype showed up many times. V gene TRBV29-1 combines with J gene TRBJ2-7, with D uncertain. Looked up from germline, CDR1 is SQVTM and CDR2 is ANQGSEA. V gave up 2 bases and J gave up 0 bases, with 14 bases separating them. The length of the CDR3 is 15 residues. The CDR3 spells CSVELGQQSSYEQYF. DNA for the CDR3: TGCAGCGTTGAACTTGGGCAACAAAGCTCCTACGAGCAGTACTTC.

In this sample, this clonotype turned up many times. This rearrangement joins TRBV3-1 to TRBJ1-4; TRBD1 agrees at 9 bases. The CDR3 has 17 residues. After removal of 4 bases from V and 8 bases from J, the junction contained 14 bases not matched to a gene. Germline CDR1 LGHDT, CDR2 YNNKEL (reference sequence). The CDR3 DNA follows: TGTGCCAGCAGCCTCCGAAGAACAGGGGGCAGGGAGGAAAAACTGTTTTTT. It specifies CASSLRRTGGREEKLFF.

At least ten counts were recorded for this clonotype. The chain employs TRBV12-3 or TRBV12-4 and TRBJ1-5; no clear D gene. V was pared by 4 bases and J by 4 bases, with 14 bases between. The CDR3 length is 15 residues. The CDR3 sequence: CASSSQVSGNQPQHF. DNA for the CDR3: TGTGCCAGCAGTTCCCAAGTAAGCGGGAATCAGCCCCAGCATTTT.

This clonotype was recorded many times. V gene TRBV28 combines with J gene TRBJ2-5; TRBD1 matches at 8 bases. Trimming removed 5 bases from V and 1 base from J; junction bases left unmatched: 6. The CDR3 consists of 15 residues. Germline assignment: CDR1 MDHEN and CDR2 SYDVKM. The CDR3 DNA reads as TGTGCCAGCAGTATAGGGACAGGAAGCCAAGAGACCCAGTACTTC. It encodes CASSIGTGSQETQYF.